Listed below are T cell receptor beta chains from one sample, sequenced in a study of blood T cell repertoires in COVID-19. Some clones are missing from TCRdb's copy, which holds only in-frame ones; the method was immunoSEQ multiplex PCR. The table has around 100,000 clones, 80% to 85% seen once. Sequencing was carried out using peripheral blood. The receptors come from a woman aged 65 to 85 with acute or convalescent COVID-19. Each CDR3 is given with its conserved first and last residue.

>TRBV7-9
CASSSQTGRPTGFAEAFF
>TRBV19
CASSIEDMTEQYF
>TRBV12-3/TRBV12-4
CASSSVSYEQYF
>TRBV11-2
CASSSNPGTSGINEQFF
>TRBV7-6
CASSFTGVGTEAFF
>TRBV7-2
CASSLRQGQWQPQHF
>TRBV30
CAWSGGQGLGEQYF
>TRBV6-5
CASGEGVDSPLHF
>TRBV9
CASSVGQGANTEAFF
>TRBV2
CASRAATNEKLFF
>TRBV3-1/TRBV3-2
CASSSNRVGSGNTIYF
>TRBV7-8
CASGLGETQYF
>TRBV29-1
CSVVVLAGVADTQYF
>TRBV19
CASSIGGESNQPQHF
>TRBV7-9
CASSSSSEGLSNQPQHF
>TRBV10-3
CAISDYDTQYF
>TRBV5-1
CASSFADFQETQYF
>TRBV6-5
CASSTTLGGAYEQYF
>TRBV2
CAVGGYTEAFF
>TRBV2
CASSQRGLNTEAFF
>TRBV7-8
CASSPGLAGANTGELFF
>TRBV6-6
CASSPLTSGGTDTQYF
>TRBV7-9
CASSNGLYNEQFF
>TRBV7-2
CASSLAGRRYNEQFF
>TRBV10-3
CANMTVPSNQPQHF
>TRBV5-4
CASSLAPGRGGNEKLFF
>TRBV2
CASSEWVRGSYEQYF